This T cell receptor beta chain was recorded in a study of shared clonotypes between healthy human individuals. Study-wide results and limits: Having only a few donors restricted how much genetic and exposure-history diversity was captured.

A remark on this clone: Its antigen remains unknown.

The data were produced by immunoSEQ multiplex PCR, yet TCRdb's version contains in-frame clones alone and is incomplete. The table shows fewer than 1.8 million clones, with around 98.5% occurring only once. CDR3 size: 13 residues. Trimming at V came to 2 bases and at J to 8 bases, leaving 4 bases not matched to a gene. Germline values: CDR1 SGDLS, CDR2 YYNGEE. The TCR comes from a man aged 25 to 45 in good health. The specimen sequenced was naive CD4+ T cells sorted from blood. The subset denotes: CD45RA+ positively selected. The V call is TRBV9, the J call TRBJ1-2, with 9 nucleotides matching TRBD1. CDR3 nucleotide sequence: TGTGCCAGCAGCGTCGGGACAGGGACCGGCTACACCTTC. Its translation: CASSVGTGTGYTF.